This T cell receptor (beta chain) was found in a study of vaccination and CD4 T cells after COVID-19. About the study: The peptides that stimulated the cells were overlapping spike peptides from SARS-CoV-2, HCoV-NL63, HCoV-OC43 and HCoV-229E. Study results and caveats: Convalescent patients' clones that were vaccine-specific were spike mono-reactive in 304 of 307 cases.

Oncomine TCR Beta short-read sequencing was applied to DNA from cultured CD4+ T cells. Cultures of CD4+ T cells served as the source for extracting genomic DNA. TCRdb recomputed calls from the PCR reads with MiXCR, one row per CDR3 protein. In the table there are 13,000 or so distinct CDR3 sequences, around 44% of which are singletons. The germline CDR1 and CDR2 sequences are LNHDA and SQIVND (reference sequence). Losses at the gene ends were 5 bases for V and 0 bases for J; bases not matched to a gene: 12. The CDR3 runs 17 residues. The treatment here: 10-day PBMC culture with coronavirus spike peptide pools or control peptides (ViraFEST assay). Expansion of antigen-specific T cells with peptide pools by ViraFEST preceded sequencing of TCRs. Regarding this clonotype: Its antigen is unidentified.

This TCR was sampled from a human donor who had recovered from COVID-19. The sequenced material came from CD4+ T cells from blood, cultured in vitro. The chain joins TRBV19 to TRBJ1-1; TRBD1 matches 7 bases. In nucleotides, the CDR3 is TGTGCCAGTAGTTCTCCGACAGGGCGGGTAGTGAACACTGAAGCTTTCTTT. Residues: CASSSPTGRVVNTEAFF. The whole variable domain, filled in from reference TRBV19 and TRBJ1-1, reads DGGITQSPKYLFRKEGQNVTLSCEQNLNHDAMYWYRQDPGQGLRLIYYSQIVNDFQKGDIAEGYSVSREKKESFPLTVTSAQKNPTAFYLCASSSPTGRVVNTEAFFGQGTRLTVV.